Listed below are T cell receptor beta chains from one sample, sequenced in a study of T cells in Graves' hyperthyroidism and ophthalmopathy. Each CDR3 protein is one row after TCRdb ran MiXCR on the multiplex PCR reads. This sample carries over 300,000 distinct CDR3 sequences, roughly an eighth of them seen once, and the ten largest clones take 30% to 40%. Sequencing used blood. These receptors were obtained from a woman between 35 and 50 years old with Graves' ophthalmopathy. The CDR3 runs from the conserved cysteine through the conserved F or W. The D gene is left open where the match is weak. Not every row has a clone size; where given, it reads once, few, many or a size class.

d_gene: NA; v_gene: TRBV6-1; len: 17; abundance: many; j_gene: TRBJ2-7; CDR3nt: TGTGCCAGCAGCTCCGGGGCTGCCGGTAGTTTCGTCTACGAGCAGTACTTC; CDR3aa: CASSSGAAGSFVYEQYF
d_gene: NA; v_gene: TRBV9; len: 15; abundance: NA; j_gene: TRBJ2-2; CDR3nt: TGTGCCAGCAGCGTATTTGGGGCGAACACCGGGGAGCTGTTTTTT; CDR3aa: CASSVFGANTGELFF
d_gene: NA; v_gene: TRBV18; len: 14; abundance: few; j_gene: TRBJ1-1; CDR3nt: TGTGCCAGCTCATTTTTCATGGAGGACACTGAAGCTTTCTTT; CDR3aa: CASSFFMEDTEAFF
d_gene: NA; v_gene: TRBV11-2; len: 14; abundance: NA; j_gene: TRBJ2-3; CDR3nt: TGTGCCAGCAGCTTTTTGGGACCGGGTGATACGCAGTATTTT; CDR3aa: CASSFLGPGDTQYF
d_gene: TRBD1; v_gene: TRBV13; len: 17; abundance: many; j_gene: TRBJ1-1; CDR3nt: TGTGCCAGCAGCTGGAGGGGACCACAGGGGGTGAACACTGAAGCTTTCTTT; CDR3aa: CASSWRGPQGVNTEAFF
d_gene: TRBD2; v_gene: TRBV6-4; len: 14; abundance: many; j_gene: TRBJ2-1; CDR3nt: TGTGCCAGCAGTGAACCGGGACTAGGTGATGAGCAGTTCTTC; CDR3aa: CASSEPGLGDEQFF
d_gene: NA; v_gene: TRBV3-1; len: 14; abundance: few; j_gene: TRBJ1-1; CDR3nt: TGTGCCAGCAACCACAGGGATAAGGACACTGAAGCTTTCTTT; CDR3aa: CASNHRDKDTEAFF
d_gene: NA; v_gene: TRBV2; len: 14; abundance: many; j_gene: TRBJ2-7; CDR3nt: TGTGCCAGCAGCCGATGGCTTCCGCCTAACGAGCAGTACTTC; CDR3aa: CASSRWLPPNEQYF
d_gene: NA; v_gene: TRBV19; len: 16; abundance: few; j_gene: TRBJ1-4; CDR3nt: TGTGCCAGTAGTATCAGAGGATTTGCAACTAATGAAAAACTGTTTTTT; CDR3aa: CASSIRGFATNEKLFF
d_gene: NA; v_gene: TRBV11-2; len: 13; abundance: many; j_gene: TRBJ1-1; CDR3nt: TGTGCCAGCAGCTTAGGGCGAGGCACTGAAGCTTTCTTT; CDR3aa: CASSLGRGTEAFF
d_gene: TRBD2; v_gene: TRBV28; len: 16; abundance: many; j_gene: TRBJ2-7; CDR3nt: TGTGCCAGCAGCAAAATGGAGCTAGCGGGATTAAGCGAGCAGTACTTC; CDR3aa: CASSKMELAGLSEQYF
d_gene: TRBD2; v_gene: TRBV7-2; len: 15; abundance: few; j_gene: TRBJ2-1; CDR3nt: TGTGCCAGCAGTTCGACTAGCGGACCCTACAATGAGCAGTTCTTC; CDR3aa: CASSSTSGPYNEQFF
d_gene: NA; v_gene: TRBV19; len: 16; abundance: NA; j_gene: TRBJ2-1; CDR3nt: TGTGCCAGTAGTATTCTCTCTGGGCCAAGGGACAATGAGCAGTTCTTC; CDR3aa: CASSILSGPRDNEQFF
d_gene: NA; v_gene: TRBV2; len: 14; abundance: many; j_gene: TRBJ1-4; CDR3nt: TGTGCCAGCACTTCTCAGGGGACTAATGAAAAACTGTTTTTT; CDR3aa: CASTSQGTNEKLFF
d_gene: NA; v_gene: TRBV6-1; len: 15; abundance: many; j_gene: TRBJ1-6; CDR3nt: TGTGCCAGCAGCCGAAGACAGTCTGAGAATTCACCCCTCCACTTT; CDR3aa: CASSRRQSENSPLHF
d_gene: TRBD2; v_gene: TRBV20-1; len: 13; abundance: few; j_gene: TRBJ2-5; CDR3nt: TGCAGTGCCCCGCTAGCGGACCAAGAGACCCAGTACTTC; CDR3aa: CSAPLADQETQYF
d_gene: NA; v_gene: TRBV19; len: 11; abundance: few; j_gene: TRBJ2-3; CDR3nt: TGTGCCAGTAGTATCCTGGATACGCAGTATTTT; CDR3aa: CASSILDTQYF
d_gene: NA; v_gene: TRBV2; len: 13; abundance: many; j_gene: TRBJ2-2; CDR3nt: TGTGCCAGCATGGCTACCAACACCGGGGAGCTGTTTTTT; CDR3aa: CASMATNTGELFF
d_gene: TRBD2; v_gene: TRBV7-2; len: 16; abundance: NA; j_gene: TRBJ2-5; CDR3nt: TGTGCCAGCAGCAAAGGACTAGCGGGAGGAAGGGAGACCCAGTACTTC; CDR3aa: CASSKGLAGGRETQYF
d_gene: NA; v_gene: TRBV6-1; len: 13; abundance: many; j_gene: TRBJ2-7; CDR3nt: TGTGCCAGCACCCACAAAGAACGATACGAGCAGTACTTC; CDR3aa: CASTHKERYEQYF
d_gene: NA; v_gene: TRBV28; len: 14; abundance: many; j_gene: TRBJ2-3; CDR3nt: TGTGCCAGCAGTCCCCAGACAGGCACAGATACGCAGTATTTT; CDR3aa: CASSPQTGTDTQYF
d_gene: NA; v_gene: TRBV7-6; len: 15; abundance: few; j_gene: TRBJ2-1; CDR3nt: TGTGCCAGCAGCCTCCGGGACAATAGTTACAATGAGCAGTTCTTC; CDR3aa: CASSLRDNSYNEQFF
d_gene: NA; v_gene: TRBV20-1; len: 13; abundance: many; j_gene: TRBJ1-1; CDR3nt: TGCAGTGCTAGAGTAGGGTCGGTCACTGAAGCTTTCTTT; CDR3aa: CSARVGSVTEAFF
d_gene: TRBD2; v_gene: TRBV6-5; len: 18; abundance: NA; j_gene: TRBJ2-2; CDR3nt: TGTGCCAGCAGCTACCAGACTCCGGGACTAGGGAACACCGGGGGGCTGTTTTTT; CDR3aa: CASSYQTPGLGNTGGLFF
d_gene: TRBD1; v_gene: TRBV19; len: 15; abundance: few; j_gene: TRBJ2-7; CDR3nt: TGTGCCAGTAGTATAGCTGGACAGGGGTCCTACGAGCAGTACTTC; CDR3aa: CASSIAGQGSYEQYF
d_gene: NA; v_gene: TRBV7-2; len: 15; abundance: few; j_gene: TRBJ2-7; CDR3nt: TGTGCCAGCAGCCCAGCAGGGAGGTCCTCCTACGAGCAGTACTTC; CDR3aa: CASSPAGRSSYEQYF
d_gene: TRBD1; v_gene: TRBV27; len: 12; abundance: many; j_gene: TRBJ1-1; CDR3nt: TGTGCCAGCAGTCGACAGGGGGGTGAAGCTTTCTTT; CDR3aa: CASSRQGGEAFF
d_gene: NA; v_gene: TRBV28; len: 15; abundance: many; j_gene: TRBJ2-7; CDR3nt: TGTGCCAGCAGTACCGGAGGGATCCATTCCTACGAGCAGTACTTC; CDR3aa: CASSTGGIHSYEQYF
d_gene: NA; v_gene: TRBV20-1; len: 15; abundance: many; j_gene: TRBJ2-3; CDR3nt: TGCAGTGCTAGCTGGAGGGGGGCCGCCCCAGATACGCAGTATTTT; CDR3aa: CSASWRGAAPDTQYF
d_gene: NA; v_gene: TRBV2; len: 13; abundance: many; j_gene: TRBJ1-4; CDR3nt: TGTGCCAGCCATACTGGATTCCGTGAAAAACTGTTTTTT; CDR3aa: CASHTGFREKLFF
d_gene: TRBD1; v_gene: TRBV6-1; len: 15; abundance: many; j_gene: TRBJ1-2; CDR3nt: TGTGCCAGTTTTACTACCGGGACAGGGGGGTATGGCTACACCTTC; CDR3aa: CASFTTGTGGYGYTF
d_gene: TRBD2; v_gene: TRBV10-3; len: 15; abundance: NA; j_gene: TRBJ2-7; CDR3nt: TGTGCCATCAGTGACCTCGGGAGGGACTCCTACGAGCAGTACTTC; CDR3aa: CAISDLGRDSYEQYF
d_gene: NA; v_gene: TRBV4-1; len: 16; abundance: few; j_gene: TRBJ1-2; CDR3nt: TGCGCCAGCAGCCATCCCCTCCGGGAGGGTAACGATGGCTACACCTTC; CDR3aa: CASSHPLREGNDGYTF
d_gene: NA; v_gene: TRBV20-1; len: 14; abundance: NA; j_gene: TRBJ2-5; CDR3nt: TGCAGTGCTATCTACTACGTTATGGTGGAGACCCAGTACTTC; CDR3aa: CSAIYYVMVETQYF
d_gene: NA; v_gene: TRBV5-4; len: 15; abundance: NA; j_gene: TRBJ2-1; CDR3nt: TGTGCCAGCAGCTTTCGTTGGGGGACCCACAATGAGCAGTTCTTC; CDR3aa: CASSFRWGTHNEQFF
d_gene: NA; v_gene: TRBV27; len: 15; abundance: many; j_gene: TRBJ2-7; CDR3nt: TGTGCCAGCAGTTATCAGGGACCTAACTCCTACGAGCAGTACTTC; CDR3aa: CASSYQGPNSYEQYF
d_gene: NA; v_gene: TRBV6-1; len: 13; abundance: many; j_gene: TRBJ2-2; CDR3nt: TGTGCCAGCAGGTCAGAATACACCGGGGAGCTGTTTTTT; CDR3aa: CASRSEYTGELFF
d_gene: NA; v_gene: TRBV10-3; len: 15; abundance: NA; j_gene: TRBJ1-5; CDR3nt: TGTGCCATCAGTGAGTCTTCGGGTTATCGTCAGCCCCAGCATTTT; CDR3aa: CAISESSGYRQPQHF
d_gene: NA; v_gene: TRBV30; len: 16; abundance: NA; j_gene: TRBJ1-4; CDR3nt: TGTGCCTGGAGTGTACCGGCGGGGGGAAAGAATGAAAAACTGTTTTTT; CDR3aa: CAWSVPAGGKNEKLFF
d_gene: NA; v_gene: TRBV7-9; len: 14; abundance: many; j_gene: TRBJ1-2; CDR3nt: TGTGCCAGCAGCTTAGTTGGGCAGGGAAATGGCTACACCTTC; CDR3aa: CASSLVGQGNGYTF
d_gene: TRBD1; v_gene: TRBV15; len: 16; abundance: many; j_gene: TRBJ2-1; CDR3nt: TGTGCCACCAGCACAGGCAGGGGGCATAGAACTTCTGAGCAGTTCTTC; CDR3aa: CATSTGRGHRTSEQFF
d_gene: NA; v_gene: TRBV11-2; len: 13; abundance: many; j_gene: TRBJ2-1; CDR3nt: TGTGCCAGCAGCGCAAGGGCCGGCCGCGAGCAGTTCTTC; CDR3aa: CASSARAGREQFF
d_gene: NA; v_gene: TRBV5-1; len: 15; abundance: many; j_gene: TRBJ2-7; CDR3nt: TGCGCCAGCAGCTCGGGAGAGACGTCCTACGACGAGCAGTACTTC; CDR3aa: CASSSGETSYDEQYF
d_gene: NA; v_gene: TRBV29-1; len: 17; abundance: many; j_gene: TRBJ2-2; CDR3nt: TGCAGCGTCAAATTACAGGGAAAACCCTCGAACACCGGGGAGCTGTTTTTT; CDR3aa: CSVKLQGKPSNTGELFF
d_gene: TRBD1; v_gene: TRBV27; len: 15; abundance: many; j_gene: TRBJ1-2; CDR3nt: TGTGCCAGCAGTTTATCGTTTGGGACAGCTAATGGCTACACCTTC; CDR3aa: CASSLSFGTANGYTF
d_gene: NA; v_gene: TRBV19; len: 14; abundance: NA; j_gene: TRBJ2-7; CDR3nt: TGTGCCAGTAGTATTCGGCTTTTTACCTACGAGCAGTACTTC; CDR3aa: CASSIRLFTYEQYF
d_gene: NA; v_gene: TRBV3-1; len: 16; abundance: few; j_gene: TRBJ2-7; CDR3nt: TGTGCCAGCAGCCAAGATACGTCACCCACTAGGAACGAGCAGTACTTC; CDR3aa: CASSQDTSPTRNEQYF
d_gene: TRBD1; v_gene: TRBV3-1; len: 18; abundance: few; j_gene: TRBJ2-1; CDR3nt: TGTGCCAGCAGCCGGGTGGGGGACAGGGGGAGACTATCCAATGAGCAGTTCTTC; CDR3aa: CASSRVGDRGRLSNEQFF